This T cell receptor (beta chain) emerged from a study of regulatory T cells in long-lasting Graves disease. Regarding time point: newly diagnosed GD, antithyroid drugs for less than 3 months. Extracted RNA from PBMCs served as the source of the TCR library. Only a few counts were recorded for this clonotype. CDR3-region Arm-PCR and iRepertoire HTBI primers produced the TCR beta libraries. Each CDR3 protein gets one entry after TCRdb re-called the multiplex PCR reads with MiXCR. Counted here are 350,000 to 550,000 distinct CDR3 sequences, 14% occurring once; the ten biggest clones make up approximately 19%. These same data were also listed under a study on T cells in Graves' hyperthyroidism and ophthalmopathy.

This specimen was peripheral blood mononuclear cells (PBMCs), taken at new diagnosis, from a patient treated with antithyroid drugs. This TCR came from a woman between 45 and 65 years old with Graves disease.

This CDR3 reads CASSLGATDEKLFF. The CDR3 bases are TGCGCCAGCAGCTTGGGAGCCACGGATGAAAAACTGTTTTTT. This chain links TRBV5-1 with TRBJ1-4, with D unresolved. Germline-derived CDR1 and CDR2 are SGHRS and YFSETQ. The CDR3 has 14 residues. Trimming left V 0 bases short and J 6 bases short, with 9 bases between.